This T cell receptor (beta chain) originates from a study of OX40 agonist ivuxolimab in advanced cancers. For the study at large: Those enrolled were less than 85% male, with a mean age of around 58 years and ages from roughly 20 to 85. Three patients had partial responses: one hepatocellular carcinoma, two cutaneous melanoma.

Worth noting for this clone: The antigen is undetermined.

Overall study results and limits: CD4+ and CD8+ blood T cells expanded clonally by week 6 at 0.1 to 3.0 mg/kg. More expanded clones were seen, on average, in CD8+ T cells than in CD4+.

Method: immunoSEQ multiplex PCR; TCRdb's copy keeps in-frame clones and lacks some. This table holds about 31,000 clones, about nine tenths found once. CDR3 length: 15 amino acids. This receptor was obtained from an adult with an advanced solid tumor such as melanoma, head and neck, liver or kidney cancer. Sequencing used CD4+ or CD8+ T cells sorted from blood, obtained in a trial of the OX40 agonist ivuxolimab. This sequence joins TRBV21-1 and TRBJ2-1; TRBD2, the table's D call, lacks a check against the DNA. TRBV21-1 is described as a pseudogene. CDR3 DNA: TGTGCCAGCAGCAAAATGCGCGGGGGGGCCAATGAGCAGTTCTTC. Translation: CASSKMRGGANEQFF.